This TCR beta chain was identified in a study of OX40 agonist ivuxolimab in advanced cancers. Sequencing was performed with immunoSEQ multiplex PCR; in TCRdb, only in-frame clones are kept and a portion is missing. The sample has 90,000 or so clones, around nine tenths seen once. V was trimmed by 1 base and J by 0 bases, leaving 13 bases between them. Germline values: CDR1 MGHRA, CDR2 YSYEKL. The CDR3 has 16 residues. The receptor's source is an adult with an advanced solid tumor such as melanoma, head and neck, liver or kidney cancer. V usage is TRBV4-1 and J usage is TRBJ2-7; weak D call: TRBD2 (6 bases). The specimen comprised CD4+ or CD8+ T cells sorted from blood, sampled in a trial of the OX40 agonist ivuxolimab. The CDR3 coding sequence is TGCGCCAGCAGCCAAGGGGGGGACTGGCACTCCTACGAGCAGTACTTC. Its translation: CASSQGGDWHSYEQYF.